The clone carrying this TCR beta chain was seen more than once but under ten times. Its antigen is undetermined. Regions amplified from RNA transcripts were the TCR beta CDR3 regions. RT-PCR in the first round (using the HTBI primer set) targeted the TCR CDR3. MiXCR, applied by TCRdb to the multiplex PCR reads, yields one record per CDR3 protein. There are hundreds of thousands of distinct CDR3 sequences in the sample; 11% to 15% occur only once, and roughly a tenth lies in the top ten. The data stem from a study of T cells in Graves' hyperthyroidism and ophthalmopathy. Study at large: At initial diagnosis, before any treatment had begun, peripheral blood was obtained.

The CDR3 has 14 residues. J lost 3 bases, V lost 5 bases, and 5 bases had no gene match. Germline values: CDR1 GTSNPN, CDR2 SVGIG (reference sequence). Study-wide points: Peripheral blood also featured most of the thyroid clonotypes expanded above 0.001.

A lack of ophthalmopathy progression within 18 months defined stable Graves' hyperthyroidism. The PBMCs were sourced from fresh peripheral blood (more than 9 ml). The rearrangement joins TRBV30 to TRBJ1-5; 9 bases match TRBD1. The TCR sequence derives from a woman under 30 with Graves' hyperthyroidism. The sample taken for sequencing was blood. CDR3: CAWSGTGNNQPQHF. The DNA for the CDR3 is TGTGCCTGGTCGGGGACAGGGAACAATCAGCCCCAGCATTTT. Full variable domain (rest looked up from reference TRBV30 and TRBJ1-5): SQTIHQWPATLVQPVGSPLSLECTVEGTSNPNLYWYRQAAGRGLQLLFYSVGIGQISSEVPQNLSASRPQDRQFILSSKKLLLSDSGFYLCAWSGTGNNQPQHFGDGTRLSIL.